This T cell receptor (beta chain) derives from a study of cytomegalovirus exposure and HLA in healthy donors. Findings of the study overall: Later, an analysis showed that TCR beta chains associated with HLA were more clonally expanded than others that were equally common.

The CDR3 contains 15 residues. The V gene's germline CDR1 is SGHAT and CDR2 FQDESV (reference sequence). Trimming cost V 2 bases and J 2 bases; bases outside gene matches: 5. Details on this clone: The antigen is unknown.

The primer mix had 60 Vbeta and 13 Jbeta primers. Profiling relied on immunoSEQ multiplex PCR, and the TCRdb table lists in-frame clones only, not all of them. The sample shows about 180,000 clones, roughly 75% of them seen only once. This receptor was obtained from a woman aged 25 to 45 in good health and CMV-seronegative. This chain joins TRBV11-1 and TRBJ1-2; 7 bases agree with TRBD1. The sequencing input was PBMCs. The CDR3 protein is CASSLSTGQNYGYTF. The CDR3 bases are TGTGCCAGCAGCTTAAGCACGGGACAGAACTATGGCTACACCTTC.